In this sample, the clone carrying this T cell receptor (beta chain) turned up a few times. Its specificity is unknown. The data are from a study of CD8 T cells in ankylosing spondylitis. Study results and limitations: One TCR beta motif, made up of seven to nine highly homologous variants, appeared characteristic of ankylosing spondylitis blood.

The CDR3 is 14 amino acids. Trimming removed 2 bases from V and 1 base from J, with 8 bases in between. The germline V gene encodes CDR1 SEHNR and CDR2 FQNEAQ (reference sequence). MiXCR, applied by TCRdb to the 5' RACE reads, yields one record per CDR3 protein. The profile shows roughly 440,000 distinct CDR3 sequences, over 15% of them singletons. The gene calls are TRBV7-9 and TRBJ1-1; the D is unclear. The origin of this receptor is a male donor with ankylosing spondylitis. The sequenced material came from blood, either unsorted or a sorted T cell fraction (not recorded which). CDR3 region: CASSLIQPNTEAFF. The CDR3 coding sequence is TGTGCCAGCAGCTTAATCCAGCCGAACACTGAAGCTTTCTTT.